The clone carrying this TCR beta chain appeared many times. The antigen is undetermined. The data derive from a study of blood T cells in healthy people across ages. Turning to the study itself: About one barcoded TCR beta cDNA was captured per two T cells.

It was about 9.4 milliliters of peripheral blood that were drawn from each donor. V lost 7 bases and J 1 base, leaving 8 bases between the germline ends. Germline CDR1 SQVTM, CDR2 ANQGSEA. The CDR3 covers 11 residues. Together with a sample-barcoded 5' primer, a J-beta primer mix was included in a second PCR lasting roughly 6 to 12 cycles. TCRdb ran MiXCR on the 5' RACE reads and lists one entry per CDR3 protein. The data hold over 600,000 distinct CDR3 sequences, with more than 20% observed a single time. Study observations and caveats: The unsorted PBMCs prevented any conclusive comparison of naive versus antigen-experienced cells.

This chain connects TRBV29-1 to TRBJ2-7; TRBD1 might be the D (5 bases). The sequence came from an older man in good health. The specimen sequenced was blood. CDR3 sequence reads: CSGGHSYEQYF. The CDR3 DNA reads TGCAGCGGCGGACATTCCTACGAGCAGTACTTC.